These T cell receptor beta chains were read from a single sample in a study of long-term antiretroviral therapy in people with HIV. Profiled with immunoSEQ multiplex PCR; TCRdb holds only in-frame clones, not every one. The table shows about 21,000 clones, with 82% occurring only once. The material sequenced was unsorted PBMCs, taken at the start of antiretroviral therapy. These receptors were obtained from a middle-aged man with HIV. The CDR3 runs from the conserved cysteine through the conserved F or W. Fields, in order: V gene, D gene, J gene, clone size, CDR3 DNA, CDR3 protein. D genes are given only for firm matches. Expanded clones get a size class; other rows say once, few or many, or leave the size out.

>TRBV6-1|.|TRBJ1-1|.
TGTGCCAGCAGTGAACACCCCAAGGCGACGTCGGGGACTGAAGCTTTCTTT
CASSEHPKATSGTEAFF
>TRBV10-3|.|TRBJ1-4|.
TGTGCCATCAGTGAGGGGACAAGTACTAATGAAAAACTGTTTTTT
CAISEGTSTNEKLFF
>TRBV10-3|TRBD1|TRBJ1-1|few
TGTGCCATCAGTGAGTATGGGACAGGGGATACTGAAGCTTTCTTT
CAISEYGTGDTEAFF
>TRBV6-6|.|TRBJ1-1|.
TGTGCCAGCAGTAGACAAGAGAACACTGAAGCTTTCTTT
CASSRQENTEAFF
>TRBV18|.|TRBJ2-7|.
TGTGCCAGCGCCGAACCCGCTGCCGTCTCCTACGAGCAGTACTTC
CASAEPAAVSYEQYF
>TRBV4-1|TRBD1|TRBJ1-5|.
TGCGCCAGCAGCCAAGACTGGGACAGGGGCCACCAGCCCCAGCATTTT
CASSQDWDRGHQPQHF
>TRBV30|.|TRBJ2-5|.
TGTGCCGGTACCTTCGTGAGACGCGTAGAGACCCAGTACTTC
CAGTFVRRVETQYF
>TRBV2|TRBD2|TRBJ2-2|few
TGTGCCAGCAGTGACTCTGGACTAGCGGTATTCACCGGGGAGCTGTTTTTT
CASSDSGLAVFTGELFF
>TRBV30|.|TRBJ1-1|.
TGTGCCTGGAGTGTCGAGGGTTACACTGAAGCTTTCTTT
CAWSVEGYTEAFF
>TRBV27|.|TRBJ2-1|.
TGTGCCAGCACCCCCTTCAAGGGGAGCTCCTACAATGAGCAGTTCTTC
CASTPFKGSSYNEQFF
>TRBV9|.|TRBJ2-1|once
TGTGCCAGCAGCCCTCGTGGGAACCCCTACAATGAGCAGTTCTTC
CASSPRGNPYNEQFF
>TRBV6-5|TRBD2|TRBJ2-7|.
TGTGCCAGCAGTCCTAGCGGGAGCAGCTACGAGCAGTACTTC
CASSPSGSSYEQYF
>TRBV28|TRBD2|TRBJ2-1|.
TGTGCCTCCCGACGGGGGGGCATCCTTTTCTCTGAGCAGTTCTTC
CASRRGGILFSEQFF
>TRBV19|TRBD2|TRBJ2-1|.
TGTGCCAGTGACTTGGCGGGAGGAGGCAATGAGCAGTTCTTC
CASDLAGGGNEQFF
>TRBV5-1|.|TRBJ1-2|few
TGCGCCAGCAGCTTGAGTGGAGGGGGATTCTATGGCTACACCTTC
CASSLSGGGFYGYTF
>TRBV6-5|.|TRBJ1-4|.
TGTGCCAGCAGCCGACAAGCAACTAATGAAAAACTGTTTTTT
CASSRQATNEKLFF
>TRBV7-2|.|TRBJ1-1|.
TGTGCCAGCAGCTTAGACGGGGTGGGTGCTTTCTTT
CASSLDGVGAFF
>TRBV9|TRBD2|TRBJ2-1|.
TGTGCCAGCAGCGTAGATGGGACTAGTCCGTTCTTC
CASSVDGTSPFF
>TRBV7-2|.|TRBJ2-3|once
TGTGCCAGCAGCTCAAGGGGTTCAGATACGCAGTATTTT
CASSSRGSDTQYF
>TRBV4-3|.|TRBJ2-7|once
TGCGCCAGCAGCCAAGAAGCGACCGGGAGCTCCTACGAGCAGTACTTC
CASSQEATGSSYEQYF
>TRBV19|TRBD1|TRBJ2-3|.
TGTGCCAGTACCATAGCAGGGGGCTTTTCAGATACGCAGTATTTT
CASTIAGGFSDTQYF
>TRBV5-6|.|TRBJ2-7|.
TGTGCCAGCACCGGGTCGAAGACCTACGAGCAGTACTTC
CASTGSKTYEQYF
>TRBV28|.|TRBJ2-1|few
TGTGCCAGCAGTTTGGCTAGCCCCTCCTACAATGAGCAGTTCTTC
CASSLASPSYNEQFF
>TRBV7-2|.|TRBJ2-3|.
TGTGCCAGCAGCTTGTTGGCAACCCTTAGCACAGATACGCAGTATTTT
CASSLLATLSTDTQYF
>TRBV14|.|TRBJ1-2|.
TGTGCCAGCAGCCAAGGGTCCAGGGGTAACTATGGCTACACCTTC
CASSQGSRGNYGYTF
>TRBV7-2|.|TRBJ1-5|.
TGTGCCAGCAGCTTAGACAGCAATCAGCCCCAGCATTTT
CASSLDSNQPQHF
>TRBV4-1|TRBD1|TRBJ1-3|.
TGCGCCAGCAGCCAGGGGTTAGGGACAGGGGGCGCTGGAAACACCATATATTTT
CASSQGLGTGGAGNTIYF
>TRBV4-3|TRBD1|TRBJ2-7|.
TGCGCCAGCAGCCATCCGGGACAGGGGCCTTACGAGCAGTACTTC
CASSHPGQGPYEQYF
>TRBV4-3|TRBD1|TRBJ1-2|.
TGCGCCAGCAGCCAAGATCACGGGACAGGCCCTTCTCGCTATGGCTACACCTTC
CASSQDHGTGPSRYGYTF
>TRBV9|TRBD2|TRBJ2-2|.
TGTGCCAGCAGCCTGAGGACTAGCGGTCATCCCACCGGGGAGCTGTTTTTT
CASSLRTSGHPTGELFF
>TRBV10-1|.|TRBJ2-3|.
TGCGCCAGCAGGGGATCCACAGATACGCAGTATTTT
CASRGSTDTQYF
>TRBV28|.|TRBJ1-5|.
TGTGCCAGCAGTTTGGCAGGAGAGCAGCCCCAGCATTTT
CASSLAGEQPQHF
>TRBV15|TRBD2|TRBJ2-7|.
TGTGCCACCAGCAGTAATGGCGGGAGCTCCTACGAGCAGTACTTC
CATSSNGGSSYEQYF
>TRBV6-5|.|TRBJ2-7|.
TGTGCCAGCAGTTACTCCAGGGACTACGAGCAGTACTTC
CASSYSRDYEQYF
>TRBV7-8|TRBD2|TRBJ2-3|.
TGTGCCAGCAGCTTTGTTGGGGGGGAGACAGATACGCAGTATTTT
CASSFVGGETDTQYF
>TRBV28|.|TRBJ2-1|.
TGTGCCAGCAGTTTAATGGGGTACGTACAGTTCTTC
CASSLMGYVQFF
>TRBV18|TRBD1|TRBJ2-7|.
TGTGCCAGCTCACCAATGGGACAGGCACACTACGAGCAGTACTTC
CASSPMGQAHYEQYF
>TRBV6-4|.|TRBJ1-6|few
TGTGCCAGCAGTGAGGGGCAGGAGAATTCACCCCTCCACTTT
CASSEGQENSPLHF
>TRBV7-8|.|TRBJ1-5|once
TGTGCCAGCGGCTCAAAGGCATCCCCTAATCAGCCCCAGCATTTT
CASGSKASPNQPQHF
>TRBV13|.|TRBJ1-1|once
TGTGCCAGCAGCTTGGGACACCGGAACACTGAAGCTTTCTTT
CASSLGHRNTEAFF
>TRBV18|TRBD1|TRBJ2-5|.
TGTGCCAGCTCACCACCTACGGACAGGCAAGAGACCCAGTACTTC
CASSPPTDRQETQYF
>TRBV5-8|.|TRBJ2-4|.
TGTGCCAGCAGCTTGGCCCTAGCCAAAAACATTCAGTACTTC
CASSLALAKNIQYF
>TRBV18|.|TRBJ1-3|few
TGTGCCAGCTCACCATTTGGGGATTCTGGAAACACCATATATTTT
CASSPFGDSGNTIYF
>TRBV4-3|.|TRBJ1-4|.
TGCGCCAGCAGCCCTTCAGGGCCCAAGGCTGAAAAACTGTTTTTT
CASSPSGPKAEKLFF
>TRBV7-3|TRBD2|TRBJ2-1|.
TGTGCCAGCAGCTTAACGTTCCGGGGGGACAATGAGCAGTTCTTC
CASSLTFRGDNEQFF
>TRBV7-2|TRBD1|TRBJ1-2|.
TGTGCCAGCAGCGCCCCCGGGACAGATTTCTATGGCTACACCTTC
CASSAPGTDFYGYTF
>TRBV30|.|TRBJ1-1|.
TGTGCCTGGAGTCAGTCAGGGAACACTGAAGCTTTCTTT
CAWSQSGNTEAFF
>TRBV9|TRBD2|TRBJ2-1|.
TGTGCCAGCAGCGCCATAGCGGGAGCTAATAATGAGCAGTTCTTC
CASSAIAGANNEQFF
>TRBV30|.|TRBJ1-1|once
TGTGCCTGGAGTACAAGGACCAGGGACACTGAAGCTTTCTTT
CAWSTRTRDTEAFF
>TRBV7-9|.|TRBJ2-7|.
TGTGCCAGCAGCGCGGGACAGTTCTACGAGCAGTACTTC
CASSAGQFYEQYF
>TRBV18|.|TRBJ1-3|few
TGTGCCAGCTCATTGGACAACTCTGGAAACACCATATATTTT
CASSLDNSGNTIYF
>TRBV7-2|TRBD2|TRBJ2-5|.
TGTGCCAGCAGCACGGGACTAGCGGGAGTAGAGACCCAGTACTTC
CASSTGLAGVETQYF
>TRBV28|TRBD2|TRBJ2-7|.
TGTGCCAGCAGTTGGTTCCTAGCGGGAGACTTTTACGAGCAGTACTTC
CASSWFLAGDFYEQYF
>TRBV28|.|TRBJ1-5|.
TGTGCCAGCAGTTTCAAGGGGATCGATTATCAGCCCCAGCATTTT
CASSFKGIDYQPQHF
>TRBV11-2|TRBD1|TRBJ2-7|.
TGTGCCAGCAGTAGAGGGGGACAGGGGCTCTACGAGCAGTACTTC
CASSRGGQGLYEQYF
>TRBV7-2|.|TRBJ2-7|.
TGTGCCAGCAGCTTAGCAGCCGGGAGTTACGAGCAGTACTTC
CASSLAAGSYEQYF
>TRBV27|.|TRBJ2-2|.
TGTGCCAGCAGTTCAATCAGCGTGGGCTGGCCCGGGGAGCTGTTTTTT
CASSSISVGWPGELFF
>TRBV19|.|TRBJ1-5|.
TGTGCCAGTAGTATTCTTGGGGGGGGTTATCAGCCCCAGCATTTT
CASSILGGGYQPQHF
>TRBV27|TRBD1|TRBJ1-1|once
TGTGCCAGCAAGGAACTCCAGGGGGCCCACACTGAAGCTTTCTTT
CASKELQGAHTEAFF
>TRBV29-1|.|TRBJ1-5|.
TGCAGCGTTTCTCAGGGCCTAAGTCAGCCCCAGCATTTT
CSVSQGLSQPQHF